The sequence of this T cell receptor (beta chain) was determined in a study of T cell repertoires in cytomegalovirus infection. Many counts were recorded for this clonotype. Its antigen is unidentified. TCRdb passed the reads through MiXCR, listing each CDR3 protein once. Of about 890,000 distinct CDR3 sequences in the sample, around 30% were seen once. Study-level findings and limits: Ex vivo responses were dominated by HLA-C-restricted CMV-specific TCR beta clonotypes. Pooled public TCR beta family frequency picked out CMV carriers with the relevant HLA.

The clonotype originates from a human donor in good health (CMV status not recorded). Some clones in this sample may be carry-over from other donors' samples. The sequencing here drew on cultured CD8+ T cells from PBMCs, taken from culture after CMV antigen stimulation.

CDR3 loop: CASSFEDGDYNEQFF. The CDR3 DNA is TGTGCCAGCAGTTTCGAGGACGGGGACTACAATGAGCAGTTCTTC. The gene calls are TRBV12-3 or TRBV12-4 and TRBJ2-1, with D possibly matching TRBD2 (5 bases). This CDR3 has 15 residues. V shed 3 bases and J shed 3 bases, with 12 bases lying between them.